The entry below gives a single T cell receptor (beta chain) sequence along with its context. This specimen comes from a study of blood T cell repertoires in COVID-19. This CDR3 comprises 13 residues. Trimming at V came to 4 bases and at J to 7 bases, leaving 6 bases not matched to a gene. Germline CDR1 is SNHLY and CDR2 is FYNNEI. Sequencing used immunoSEQ multiplex PCR; TCRdb keeps in-frame clones, though not all of them. The sample has about 130,000 clones; 70% to 90% are singletons. The sequencing input was peripheral blood. The rearrangement uses TRBV2 and TRBJ1-1, with TRBD1 matching 7 bases. The clonotype was recovered from a woman aged 60-75 years with acute or convalescent COVID-19. CDR3 in DNA: TGTGCCAGCAGTGGACAGGGTATTGGTGAAGCTTTCTTT. Translated: CASSGQGIGEAFF. The whole variable domain, remainder taken from reference TRBV2 and TRBJ1-1, is EPEVTQTPSHQVTQMGQEVILRCVPISNHLYFYWYRQILGQKVEFLVSFYNNEISEKSEIFDDQFSVERPDGSNFTLKIRSTKLEDSAMYFCASSGQGIGEAFFGQGTRLTVV.